This T cell receptor beta chain derives from a study of shared T cell receptors in the human thymus. This CDR3 has 15 amino acids. The trim removed 6 bases at V and 7 bases at J, leaving 12 bases unmatched. CDR1 MDHEN and CDR2 SYDVKM come from the germline V gene. Sequenced by immunoSEQ multiplex PCR; TCRdb stores in-frame clones only, minus some. The table has roughly 660,000 clones, roughly 90% seen once. This sample also belongs to another study, concerning human thymus T cells. That paper adds: It was healthy Finnish infants having corrective surgery for congenital heart defects who were the donors. The thymus was resected at corrective cardiac surgery. Thymic and blood repertoires seemed to favor certain V and J genes. In unrelated individuals, thymic repertoires overlapped highly, according to related research.

This TCR was sampled from a boy younger than two with a congenital heart defect. Material for sequencing was thymocytes. This rearrangement joins TRBV28 to TRBJ2-1, with TRBD2 identical over 7 bases. The CDR3: CASSPGDYILNEQFF. The CDR3, as DNA: TGTGCCAGCAGCCCGGGGGACTACATTTTGAATGAGCAGTTCTTC.